This T cell receptor (beta chain) was retrieved from a study of type 1 regulatory T cells. Background on the study: This in vitro CD4 product, T-allo10, is enriched for Tr1 cells and alloantigen-specific.

The CDR3 spans 13 residues. V lost 0 bases and J 8 bases, leaving 11 bases between the germline ends. The germline V gene encodes CDR1 DFQATT and CDR2 SNEGSKA (reference sequence). TCRdb passed the reads through MiXCR, listing each CDR3 protein once. The repertoire holds 12,000 to 15,000 distinct CDR3 sequences, with roughly 13% as singletons. Remarks on this clonotype: Its target is unknown.

Input material: cultured T cells, either the whole culture or a sorted T cell fraction (not recorded which). The chain couples TRBV20-1 to TRBJ2-1; no definite D call. The origin of this receptor is a human donor in good health. The CDR3 is CSARERSRYEQFF. Here the CDR3 DNA reads TGCAGTGCTAGAGAAAGGAGCAGATATGAGCAGTTCTTC.